This is a list of T cell receptor beta chains from one sample in a study of Ad26.COV2.S vaccination and SARS-CoV-2 variants. Repertoires were generated with immunoSEQ multiplex PCR, while TCRdb's copy carries only in-frame clones and drops some. The sample shows around 320,000 clones, about 86% of them seen only once. The sample was peripheral blood, taken in a trial of Ad26.COV2.S vaccine versus placebo. The receptors come from a person aged 18-65 years who received the Ad26.COV2.S COVID-19 vaccine or a placebo. CDR3s include the opening cysteine and the closing phenylalanine or tryptophan. D genes are given only for firm matches. Size is omitted from some rows. Given values are once, few, many or a class for expanded clones.

J	size	V	D	CDR3	DNA
TRBJ2-7	NA	TRBV5-1	TRBD2	CASSRGEGGYEQYF	TGCGCCAGCAGCCGGGGGGAGGGAGGCTACGAGCAGTACTTC
TRBJ2-1	NA	TRBV5-1	TRBD1	CASSTGQGAIDNEQFF	TGCGCCAGCAGCACAGGACAGGGGGCTATCGACAATGAGCAGTTCTTC
TRBJ2-7	NA	TRBV2	NA	CASSAPYEQYF	TGTGCCAGCAGTGCCCCCTACGAGCAGTACTTC
TRBJ1-3	NA	TRBV25-1	NA	CASSEPSRGNTIYF	TGTGCCAGCAGTGAACCTTCCCGGGGAAACACCATATATTTT
TRBJ1-5	NA	TRBV19	TRBD1	CASSTSGTGLLGQPQHF	TGTGCCAGTAGTACGTCTGGGACAGGGTTACTGGGGCAGCCCCAGCATTTT
TRBJ2-2	NA	TRBV7-6	NA	CASSPRSSGELFF	TGTGCCAGCAGCCCCCGGAGTTCCGGGGAGCTGTTTTTT
TRBJ1-6	NA	TRBV30	NA	CAWRRQEGSPLHF	TGTGCCTGGAGAAGGCAGGAAGGTTCACCCCTCCACTTT
TRBJ1-6	once	TRBV6-1	NA	CASSEGSGEGSPLHF	TGTGCCAGCAGTGAAGGGTCCGGGGAGGGCTCACCCCTCCACTTT
TRBJ1-3	NA	TRBV9	NA	CASSVATPSRQGGNTIYF	TGTGCCAGCAGCGTAGCTACGCCGAGCAGGCAGGGGGGAAACACCATATATTTT
TRBJ1-6	NA	TRBV2	NA	CASSGGQRGHSPLHF	TGTGCCAGCAGTGGGGGGCAGAGAGGGCATTCACCCCTCCACTTT
TRBJ2-7	NA	TRBV20-1	NA	CSASRYGGRTYEQYF	TGCAGTGCTAGTAGGTACGGGGGGCGTACCTACGAGCAGTACTTC
TRBJ2-5	NA	TRBV18	NA	CASSPRPRLETQYF	TGTGCCAGCTCACCTCGGCCCCGTTTGGAGACCCAGTACTTC
TRBJ2-2	NA	TRBV5-1	NA	CASAEGGAIAGELFF	TGCGCCAGCGCCGAAGGGGGGGCGATCGCCGGGGAGCTGTTTTTT
TRBJ2-1	NA	TRBV7-2	TRBD1	CASSLGQGSPRSYNEQFF	TGTGCCAGCAGCTTGGGACAGGGGAGCCCTCGCTCCTACAATGAGCAGTTCTTC
TRBJ2-6	NA	TRBV4-2	NA	CASSQEGSLANVLTF	TGTGCCAGCAGCCAAGAGGGGTCTTTGGCCAACGTCCTGACTTTC
TRBJ1-2	NA	TRBV7-9	NA	CASSLEGPSYGYTF	TGTGCCAGCAGCTTAGAGGGACCCTCCTATGGCTACACCTTC
TRBJ2-2	NA	TRBV29-1	NA	CSVEVVSTGELFF	TGCAGCGTTGAAGTAGTCTCCACCGGGGAGCTGTTTTTT
TRBJ2-7	NA	TRBV4-2	NA	CASSQDRGGARRQYF	TGTGCCAGCAGCCAAGATCGGGGCGGGGCACGCCGGCAGTACTTC
TRBJ2-2	NA	TRBV9	TRBD2	CASSVEASGTHTGELFF	TGTGCCAGCAGCGTAGAGGCAAGCGGGACCCACACCGGGGAGCTGTTTTTT
TRBJ1-1	few	TRBV5-4	TRBD1	CASSLNRGPEAFF	TGTGCCAGCAGCTTGAACAGGGGCCCTGAAGCTTTCTTT
TRBJ1-1	NA	TRBV10-1	TRBD1	CASSALRDREMNTEAFF	TGCGCCAGCAGTGCCCTCAGGGACAGGGAAATGAACACTGAAGCTTTCTTT
TRBJ2-7	few	TRBV5-1	TRBD1	CASSLRQGRGSEQYF	TGCGCCAGCAGCTTGAGACAGGGGCGAGGCAGCGAGCAGTACTTC
TRBJ2-5	NA	TRBV7-3	TRBD2	CASSSQGTSGETQYF	TGTGCCAGCAGCTCTCAAGGGACTAGCGGGGAGACCCAGTACTTC
TRBJ1-4	once	TRBV5-1	TRBD1	CASSSTGGGEKLFF	TGCGCCAGCAGCTCGACAGGGGGCGGCGAAAAACTGTTTTTT
TRBJ2-3	NA	TRBV18	TRBD2	CASSERGLGNTQYF	TGTGCCAGCTCAGAGCGGGGGCTGGGAAATACGCAGTATTTT
TRBJ1-1	NA	TRBV19	TRBD1	CASRRQGNRENTEAFF	TGTGCCAGTAGGAGACAGGGGAATCGGGAAAACACTGAAGCTTTCTTT
TRBJ2-1	once	TRBV11-1	NA	CASSRSYNEQFF	TGTGCCAGCAGCCGCTCCTACAATGAGCAGTTCTTC
TRBJ1-1	NA	TRBV29-1	NA	CSVDTGIEAFF	TGCAGCGTTGACACGGGCATTGAAGCTTTCTTT
TRBJ2-3	once	TRBV30	NA	CAWNGRVTQYF	TGTGCCTGGAATGGTAGGGTTACGCAGTATTTT
TRBJ1-5	NA	TRBV5-6	TRBD1	CASSSLAGGAGNQPQHF	TGTGCCAGCAGCTCCCTAGCAGGGGGCGCCGGCAATCAGCCCCAGCATTTT
TRBJ1-2	few	TRBV29-1	NA	CSAGGQGVRGYTF	TGCAGCGCCGGAGGTCAGGGAGTGAGAGGCTACACCTTC
TRBJ1-5	NA	TRBV19	NA	CASSSKALPNQPQHF	TGTGCCAGTAGTTCTAAGGCCCTGCCCAATCAGCCCCAGCATTTT
TRBJ2-7	NA	TRBV2	TRBD2	CASSEASGGSYEQYF	TGTGCCAGCAGTGAAGCTAGCGGGGGCTCCTACGAGCAGTACTTC
TRBJ2-7	NA	TRBV10-3	TRBD2	CAIRASGGGSYEQYF	TGTGCCATCAGGGCTAGCGGGGGGGGCTCCTACGAGCAGTACTTC
TRBJ1-2	NA	TRBV15	NA	CATSMLAGRVAVTNYGYTF	TGTGCCACCAGCATGCTCGCGGGCAGGGTTGCCGTTACAAACTATGGCTACACCTTC
TRBJ1-3	NA	TRBV19	NA	CASKTGISGNTIYF	TGTGCCAGTAAAACAGGGATCTCTGGAAACACCATATATTTT
TRBJ1-1	NA	TRBV5-1	NA	CASSPYDKNTEAFF	TGCGCCAGCAGCCCATACGACAAGAACACTGAAGCTTTCTTT
TRBJ1-1	NA	TRBV18	NA	CASSPSTSPNTEAFF	TGTGCCAGCTCACCTTCGACCTCCCCGAACACTGAAGCTTTCTTT
TRBJ2-7	NA	TRBV5-1	TRBD1	CASSLGDRVHEQYF	TGCGCCAGCAGCCTGGGGGACAGGGTCCACGAGCAGTACTTC
TRBJ1-1	NA	TRBV12-3/TRBV12-4	NA	CASRTGKTEAFF	TGTGCCAGCAGGACAGGAAAAACTGAAGCTTTCTTT
TRBJ1-3	NA	TRBV5-1	NA	CASSLGKGLSGNTIYF	TGCGCCAGCAGCTTGGGGAAAGGGCTCTCTGGAAACACCATATATTTT
TRBJ1-4	NA	TRBV3-1/TRBV3-2	NA	CASSQDKGRGEKLFF	TGTGCCAGCAGCCAAGATAAGGGCAGGGGTGAAAAACTGTTTTTT
TRBJ1-2	NA	TRBV11-2	NA	CASSLDRDGLPTF	TGTGCCAGCAGCTTAGACCGGGACGGACTACCGACCTTC
TRBJ1-5	NA	TRBV30	NA	CAWRTDGDQPQHF	TGTGCCTGGAGAACGGATGGGGATCAGCCCCAGCATTTT
TRBJ1-2	few	TRBV2	NA	CASSERADGYTF	TGTGCCAGCAGTGAAAGAGCCGATGGCTACACCTTC
TRBJ2-3	NA	TRBV7-3	TRBD2	CASSLRGGRTDTQYF	TGTGCCAGCAGCTTACGCGGGGGGAGGACAGATACGCAGTATTTT
TRBJ2-2	NA	TRBV24-1	TRBD1	CATSDSTGGNTGELFF	TGTGCCACCAGTGATTCCACAGGGGGCAACACCGGGGAGCTGTTTTTT
TRBJ1-3	NA	TRBV6-5	NA	CASSPALTGNTIYF	TGTGCCAGCAGCCCCGCTTTGACCGGGAACACCATATATTTT
TRBJ1-3	few	TRBV5-1	TRBD1	CASSLDRGPLSGNTIYF	TGCGCCAGCAGCCTGGACAGGGGGCCCCTCTCTGGAAACACCATATATTTT
TRBJ1-1	NA	TRBV6-5	NA	CASRDLPNTEAFF	TGTGCCAGCAGGGACTTGCCGAACACTGAAGCTTTCTTT
TRBJ2-3	NA	TRBV5-4	NA	CASSLEVDTQYF	TGTGCCAGCAGCTTGGAGGTTGATACGCAGTATTTT
TRBJ2-2	NA	TRBV18	NA	CASSPRDPSTGELFF	TGTGCCAGCTCACCTCGGGACCCCAGCACCGGGGAGCTGTTTTTT
TRBJ1-2	NA	TRBV27	NA	CASSPGSGYGYTF	TGTGCCAGCAGTCCGGGATCAGGGTATGGCTACACCTTC